The 13 T cell receptor beta chains reported below all come from one sample, sequenced in a study of blood T cell repertoires in COVID-19. Profiled with immunoSEQ multiplex PCR; TCRdb holds only in-frame clones, not every one. The top ten hold approximately 18% of the sample, which has over 5,000 clones, about 86% seen once. Sample: peripheral blood. The source of these receptors is a human donor in a cohort sampled during active COVID-19.

The chain links TRBV15 to TRBJ2-5, with 9 bases identical to TRBD2. V dropped 1 base and J dropped 2; count of bases not matched to a gene: 5. CDR1 and CDR2 (germline): LNHNV, YYDKDF (reference sequence). CDR3 length equals 16 residues. This CDR3 reads CATSRGLAGTQETQYF. As DNA, the CDR3 is TGTGCCACCAGCAGAGGCCTAGCGGGGACACAAGAGACCCAGTACTTC.

The chain carries TRBV5-1 and TRBJ2-2; 11 positions agree with TRBD1. CDR3 length equals 17 residues. The ends lost 4 bases at V and 2 bases at J; junction bases unmatched: 7. Germline CDR1 is SGHRS and CDR2 is YFSETQ. Written as DNA, the CDR3 is TGCGCCAGCAGCCTTCATGGACAGGGGGCTAACACCGGGGAGCTGTTTTTT. Translated: CASSLHGQGANTGELFF.

This chain links TRBV5-4 with TRBJ2-5; 11 nucleotides line up with TRBD1. The CDR3 spans 15 residues. Germline CDR1 and CDR2: SGHNT and YYREEE (reference sequence). With 3 bases clipped from V and 4 bases from J, the junction kept 5 bases outside the gene matches. The CDR3 DNA sequence: TGTGCCAGCAGCTATCCCGGGACAGGGGGAGAGACCCAGTACTTC. Protein: CASSYPGTGGETQYF.

The chain carries TRBV6-2 or TRBV6-3 and TRBJ2-4; TRBD2 is a possible D gene (6 bases). From germline, CDR1 is MNHEY and CDR2 SVGEGT. Trimming removed 0 bases from V and 6 bases from J, with 21 bases in between. The CDR3 has 18 residues. The CDR3 loop reads CASSYSPAGGVGGNIQYF. CDR3 nucleotide sequence: TGTGCCAGCAGTTACTCTCCGGCGGGCGGGGTAGGTGGAAACATTCAGTACTTC.

This clone was detected only a few times. This chain uses TRBV4-1 with TRBJ1-2, with a possible D match to TRBD1 (6 bases). From germline, CDR1 is MGHRA and CDR2 YSYEKL. The V end was cut by 4 bases, the J end by 3 bases, with 15 bases between. CDR3 length: 15 amino acids. The CDR3 nucleotides read TGCGCCAGCAGCCCCACCTCAGGGGAAGACTATGGCTACACCTTC. Translating gives CASSPTSGEDYGYTF.

The rearrangement uses TRBV5-1 and TRBJ2-1, with 8 bases fitting TRBD2. The germline V gene has CDR1 SGHRS and CDR2 YFSETQ. The CDR3 spans 18 residues. Trimming removed 5 bases from V and 3 bases from J; junction bases left unmatched: 16. For the CDR3, the DNA is TGCGCCAGCAGTTCCCCCAGAGGAGCGGGGGCAGGCTACAATGAGCAGTTCTTC. This translates into CASSSPRGAGAGYNEQFF. Together with reference TRBV5-1 and TRBJ2-1, the CDR3 gives the full variable domain: KAGVTQTPRYLIKTRGQQVTLSCSPISGHRSVSWYQQTPGQGLQFLFEYFSETQRNKGNFPGRFSGRQFSNSRSEMNVSTLELGDSALYLCASSSPRGAGAGYNEQFFGPGTRLTVL.

This sequence joins TRBV7-3 and TRBJ1-1; TRBD1 matches 7 bases. The germline V gene encodes CDR1 SGHTA and CDR2 FQGTGA. The junction had 6 bases not matched to a gene; V was cut back by 6 bases and J by 5 bases. The CDR3 covers 13 residues. This CDR3 is CASSSTGTTEAFF. CDR3 coding DNA: TGTGCCAGCAGTTCGACAGGGACAACTGAAGCTTTCTTT.

V usage is TRBV12-3 or TRBV12-4 and J usage is TRBJ2-7; D remains unclear. V lost 4 bases to trimming and J lost 3 bases, with 10 bases between them. The CDR3 has 13 amino acids. CDR3 bases: TGTGCCAGCAGTTGGAGCCTGTACTACGAGCAGTACTTC. It codes for CASSWSLYYEQYF.

The CDR3 region is CASRTGPSMNTEAFF. CDR3 DNA sequence: TGTGCCAGCAGGACAGGGCCCTCCATGAACACTGAAGCTTTCTTT. The V gene is TRBV9, the J gene TRBJ1-1, with 7 bases fitting TRBD1. V dropped 5 bases and J dropped 0; count of bases not matched to a gene: 7. The CDR3 contains 15 residues. Germline V gene lookup returns CDR1 SGDLS and CDR2 YYNGEE.

The chain recombines TRBV10-2 with TRBJ2-5, with D tentatively TRBD2 (6 bases). V was pared by 0 bases and J by 4 bases, with 12 bases between. Germline CDR1 is WSHSY and CDR2 is SAAADI. This CDR3 has 15 residues. The CDR3 sequence: CASSESQLAIETQYF. CDR3 bases: TGCGCCAGCAGTGAGTCTCAACTAGCCATAGAGACCCAGTACTTC.

The genes are TRBV7-2 and TRBJ2-3, with 10 bases identical to TRBD2. This CDR3 region has 15 residues. Germline CDR1 and CDR2: SGHTA and FQGNSA. Losses at the gene ends were 6 bases for V and 10 bases for J; bases not matched to a gene: 13. CDR3 loop: CASRLRLAGVAAQYF. The CDR3 bases are TGTGCCAGCAGGTTGCGGCTAGCGGGGGTGGCGGCGCAGTATTTT.

The chain joins TRBV9 to TRBJ1-2; 8 bases match TRBD1. The J segment lost 5 bases and the V segment lost 2 bases, leaving 5 bases of the junction unmatched. CDR1 and CDR2 from the germline V gene are SGDLS and YYNGEE. The CDR3 is 14 amino acids. CDR3 sequence: CASSVHRGTYGYTF. CDR3 sequence (DNA): TGTGCCAGCAGCGTCCACAGGGGGACATATGGCTACACCTTC.

The rearrangement links TRBV27 to TRBJ1-1; D may be TRBD1 (6 bases). CDR3 size: 14 residues. Germline values: CDR1 MNHEY, CDR2 SMNVEV (reference sequence). V gave up 5 bases and J gave up 4 bases, with 14 bases separating them. This CDR3 reads CASSEQGQGTEAFF. Written as DNA, the CDR3 is TGTGCCAGCAGTGAACAGGGTCAGGGCACTGAAGCTTTCTTT.